The rows below give T cell receptor beta chains drawn from one sample of a study of long-term antiretroviral therapy in people with HIV. Assay: immunoSEQ multiplex PCR; the TCRdb copy retains only in-frame clones and omits some. Among approximately 36,000 clones listed, around 80% were seen once. This sample comprised unsorted PBMCs, obtained 0.6 years after starting antiretroviral therapy. The receptor source for this set is a man aged 18 to 35 with HIV. Each CDR3 is given with its conserved first and last residue. Fields, in order: V gene, J gene, CDR3 protein.

TRBV27	TRBJ2-7	CASSLYRGEQYF
TRBV5-4	TRBJ2-1	CASSQPTSGAGEFF
TRBV10-3	TRBJ2-5	CAIRGTSGYQETQYF
TRBV18	TRBJ2-5	CASSPVGSGETQYF
TRBV5-1	TRBJ1-4	CASSEMPTNEKLFF
TRBV5-6	TRBJ1-2	CASSLVPTDSNGYTF
TRBV5-6	TRBJ1-3	CASSFGTHGNTIYF
TRBV6-6	TRBJ2-7	CASSFGRVSYEQYF
TRBV5-5	TRBJ1-4	CASTPGGKEGEKLFF
TRBV11-2	TRBJ2-1	CASSLGASYNEQFF
TRBV5-1	TRBJ2-1	CASSLEPGLAEQFF
TRBV2	TRBJ2-7	CASSRDGGSYEQYF
TRBV27	TRBJ2-7	CASSFGKGRVGEQYF
TRBV6-5	TRBJ1-1	CASSTDRALNTEAFF
TRBV7-2	TRBJ2-7	CASSLAGIIGEQYF